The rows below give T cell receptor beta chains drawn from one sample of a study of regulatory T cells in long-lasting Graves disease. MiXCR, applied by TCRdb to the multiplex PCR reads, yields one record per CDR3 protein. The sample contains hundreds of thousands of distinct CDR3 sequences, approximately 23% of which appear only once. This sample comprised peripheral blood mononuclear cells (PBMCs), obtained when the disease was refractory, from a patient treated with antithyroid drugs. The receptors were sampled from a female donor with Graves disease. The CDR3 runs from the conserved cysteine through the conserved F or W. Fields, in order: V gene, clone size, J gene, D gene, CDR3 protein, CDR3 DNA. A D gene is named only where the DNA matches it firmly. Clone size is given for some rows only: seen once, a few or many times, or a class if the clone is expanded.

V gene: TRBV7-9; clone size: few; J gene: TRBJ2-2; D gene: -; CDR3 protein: CASSLQGGNTGELFF; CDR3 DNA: TGTGCCAGCAGCTTACAGGGTGGAAACACCGGGGAGCTGTTTTTT
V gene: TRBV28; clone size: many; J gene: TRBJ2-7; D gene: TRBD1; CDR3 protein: CASSFGGQAHYEQYF; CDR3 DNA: TGTGCCAGCAGTTTTGGGGGACAGGCCCATTACGAGCAGTACTTC
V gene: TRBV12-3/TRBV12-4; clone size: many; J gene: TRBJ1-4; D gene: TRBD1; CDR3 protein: CASSGTGEEKLFF; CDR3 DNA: TGTGCCAGCAGTGGGACAGGGGAAGAAAAACTGTTTTTT
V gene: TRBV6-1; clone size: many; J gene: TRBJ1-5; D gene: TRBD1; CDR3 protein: CASMRRWDRGPNSNQPQHF; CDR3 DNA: TGTGCCAGTATGCGCCGATGGGACAGGGGGCCAAATAGCAATCAGCCCCAGCATTTT
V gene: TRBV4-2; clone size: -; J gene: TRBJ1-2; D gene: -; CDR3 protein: CASSQEAGLGYGYTF; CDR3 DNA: TGTGCCAGCAGCCAAGAGGCAGGGCTCGGCTATGGCTACACCTTC
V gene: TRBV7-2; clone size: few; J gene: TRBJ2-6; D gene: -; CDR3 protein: CASSKRTSGANVLTF; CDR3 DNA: TGTGCCAGCAGCAAACGGACCTCTGGGGCCAACGTCCTGACTTTC
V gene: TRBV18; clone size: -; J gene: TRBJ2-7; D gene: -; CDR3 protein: CASSPWTAPYEQYF; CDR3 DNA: TGTGCCAGCTCGCCGTGGACGGCACCCTACGAGCAGTACTTC
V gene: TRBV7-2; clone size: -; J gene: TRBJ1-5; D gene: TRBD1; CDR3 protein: CASSFNRGSNQPQHF; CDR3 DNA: TGTGCCAGCAGCTTTAACAGGGGTAGCAATCAGCCCCAGCATTTT
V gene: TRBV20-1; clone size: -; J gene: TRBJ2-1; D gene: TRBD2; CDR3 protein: CSATSGYNEQFF; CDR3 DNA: TGCAGTGCTACTAGCGGCTACAATGAGCAGTTCTTC
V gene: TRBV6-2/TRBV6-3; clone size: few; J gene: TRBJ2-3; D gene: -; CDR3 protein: CASSLRSTLDTQYF; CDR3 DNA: TGTGCCAGCAGCCTCAGATCGACATTGGATACGCAGTATTTT
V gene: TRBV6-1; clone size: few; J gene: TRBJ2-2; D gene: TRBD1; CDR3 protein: CASITSDRGIMLGTGELFF; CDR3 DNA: TGTGCCAGTATCACCTCGGACAGGGGGATAATGTTGGGCACCGGGGAGCTGTTTTTT
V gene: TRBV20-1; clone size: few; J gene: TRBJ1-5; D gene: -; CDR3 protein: CSASEDSAGNQPQHF; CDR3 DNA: TGCAGTGCTAGTGAGGACTCGGCGGGCAATCAGCCCCAGCATTTT
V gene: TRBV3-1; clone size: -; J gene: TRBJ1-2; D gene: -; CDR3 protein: CASSQASVNYGYTF; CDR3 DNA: TGTGCCAGCAGCCAAGCCTCAGTGAACTATGGCTACACCTTC
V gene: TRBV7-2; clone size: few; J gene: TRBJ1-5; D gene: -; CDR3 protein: CASSLELDAGNQPQHF; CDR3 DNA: TGTGCCAGCAGCTTAGAGCTCGACGCGGGCAATCAGCCCCAGCATTTT
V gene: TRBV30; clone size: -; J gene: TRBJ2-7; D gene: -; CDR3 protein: CAWRATSSGNEQYF; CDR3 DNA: TGTGCCTGGAGGGCCACCTCGAGCGGAAACGAGCAGTACTTC
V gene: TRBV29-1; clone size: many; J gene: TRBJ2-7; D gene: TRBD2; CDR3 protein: CSVRKPTSATYEQYF; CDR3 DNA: TGCAGCGTTAGAAAACCGACTAGCGCCACCTACGAGCAGTACTTC
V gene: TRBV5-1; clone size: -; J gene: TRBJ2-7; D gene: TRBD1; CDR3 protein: CASSTGQGSSYEQYF; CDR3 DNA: TGCGCCAGCAGCACTGGACAGGGGTCCTCCTACGAGCAGTACTTC
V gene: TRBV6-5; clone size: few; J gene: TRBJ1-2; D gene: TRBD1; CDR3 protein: CASSYTRQGYYGYTF; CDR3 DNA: TGTGCCAGCAGTTACACAAGACAGGGGTACTATGGCTACACCTTC
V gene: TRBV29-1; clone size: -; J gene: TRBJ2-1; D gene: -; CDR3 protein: CSVEGGLREQFF; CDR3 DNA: TGCAGCGTTGAAGGTGGACTGAGGGAGCAGTTCTTC
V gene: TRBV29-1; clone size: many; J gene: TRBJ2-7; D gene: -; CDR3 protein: CSVEVLPSYEQYF; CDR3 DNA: TGCAGCGTTGAGGTACTCCCCTCCTACGAGCAGTACTTC
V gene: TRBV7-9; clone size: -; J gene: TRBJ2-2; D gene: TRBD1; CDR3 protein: CASSRLGQGHTRELFF; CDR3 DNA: TGTGCCAGCAGTCGTTTGGGACAGGGGCACACCCGGGAGCTGTTTTTT
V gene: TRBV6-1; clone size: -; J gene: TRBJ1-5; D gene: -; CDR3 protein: CASSLFGNQPQHF; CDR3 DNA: TGTGCCAGCAGCCTCTTTGGCAATCAGCCCCAGCATTTT
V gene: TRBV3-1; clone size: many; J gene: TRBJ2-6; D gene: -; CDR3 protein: CASSQDRSPGANVLTF; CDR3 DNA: TGTGCCAGCAGCCAAGATCGGAGCCCCGGGGCCAACGTCCTGACTTTC
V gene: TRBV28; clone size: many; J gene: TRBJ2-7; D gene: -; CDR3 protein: CAIGTSGSAPEQYF; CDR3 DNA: TGTGCCATAGGGACGTCGGGGTCTGCCCCCGAGCAGTACTTC
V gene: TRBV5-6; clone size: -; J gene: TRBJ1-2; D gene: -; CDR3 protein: CASSLVGSGGYTF; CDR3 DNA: TGTGCCAGCAGCTTGGTGGGTTCCGGGGGCTACACCTTC
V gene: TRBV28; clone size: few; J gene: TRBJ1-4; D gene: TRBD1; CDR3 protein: CASITGGDIIEKLFF; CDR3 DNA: TGTGCCAGCATAACAGGGGGCGATATAATTGAAAAACTGTTTTTT